This T cell receptor (beta chain) appears in the sequencing data of a study of early T cells in non-severe SARS-CoV-2 infection. Study overall: Unsorted whole blood bulk RNA was sequenced, with unpaired chains.

The library protocol tagged individual cDNA molecules with unique molecular identifiers. A single record per CDR3 protein comes from TCRdb applying MiXCR to the 5' RACE reads. This sample yields about 56,000 distinct CDR3 sequences, of which 10% are seen a single time; 6% to 8% belongs to the top ten. This clonotype was observed at least ten times. The clonotype was recovered from an adult who was a healthcare worker with PCR-confirmed SARS-CoV-2 infection or an uninfected control (not recorded which). Sequencing was performed on whole blood.

In DNA, the CDR3 is TGTGCCAGCAGCTCCTCCTACTACGAGCAGTACTTC. Amino acid sequence: CASSSSYYEQYF. The rearrangement links TRBV7-2 to TRBJ2-7; D not resolved. Between the trimmed V and J ends, which lost 4 bases and 3 bases, there was a span of 7 bases. Germline V gene sequence: CDR1 SGHTA, CDR2 FQGNSA. This CDR3 region has 12 residues.